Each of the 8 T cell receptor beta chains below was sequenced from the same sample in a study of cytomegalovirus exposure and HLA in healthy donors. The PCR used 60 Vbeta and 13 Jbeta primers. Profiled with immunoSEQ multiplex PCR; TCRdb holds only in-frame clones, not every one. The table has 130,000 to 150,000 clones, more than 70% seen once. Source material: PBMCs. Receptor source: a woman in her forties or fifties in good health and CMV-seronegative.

CDR3 coding DNA: TGTGCCAGCTTAGAGGTACAGGGGAATGAAAAACTGTTTTTT. Residues: CASLEVQGNEKLFF. The rearrangement uses TRBV28 and TRBJ1-4; 7 bases map to TRBD1. From germline, CDR1 is MDHEN and CDR2 SYDVKM. The CDR3 sequence is 14 residues long. The V gene end was trimmed by 8 bases and the J gene end by 5 bases; junction bases not matched to a gene: 8.

CDR3 nucleotide sequence: TGTGCCACCAGCAGAGATGTGAACAGGGTCTTAGAGCAGTACTTC. Translation gives CATSRDVNRVLEQYF. The chain carries TRBV15 and TRBJ2-7; weak D call: TRBD1 (6 bases). Germline V lookup: CDR1 LNHNV, CDR2 YYDKDF (reference sequence). The CDR3 is made up of 15 amino acids. With 0 bases removed from V and 7 bases from J, the gap between germline ends came to 16 bases.

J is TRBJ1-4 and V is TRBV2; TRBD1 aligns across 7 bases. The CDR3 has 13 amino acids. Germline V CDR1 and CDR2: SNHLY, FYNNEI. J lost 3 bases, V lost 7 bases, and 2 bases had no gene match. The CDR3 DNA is TGTGCCAGCACTGGACAGGCTAATGAAAAACTGTTTTTT. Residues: CASTGQANEKLFF.

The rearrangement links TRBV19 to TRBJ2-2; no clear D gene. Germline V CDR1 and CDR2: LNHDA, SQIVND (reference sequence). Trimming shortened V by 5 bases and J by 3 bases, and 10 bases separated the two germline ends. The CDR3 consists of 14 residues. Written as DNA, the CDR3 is TGTGCCAGTAGTGCAGGATTCTACACCGGGGAGCTGTTTTTT. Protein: CASSAGFYTGELFF.

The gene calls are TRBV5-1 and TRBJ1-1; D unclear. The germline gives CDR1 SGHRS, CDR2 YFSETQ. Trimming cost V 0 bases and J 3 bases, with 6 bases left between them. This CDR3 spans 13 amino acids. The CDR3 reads CASSLEQDTEAFF. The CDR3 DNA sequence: TGCGCCAGCAGCTTGGAACAAGACACTGAAGCTTTCTTT.

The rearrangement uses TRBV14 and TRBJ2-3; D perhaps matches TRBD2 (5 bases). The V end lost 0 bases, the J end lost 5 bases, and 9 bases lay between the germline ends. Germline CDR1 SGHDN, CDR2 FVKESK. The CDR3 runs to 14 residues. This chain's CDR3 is CASSQDVGRDTQYF. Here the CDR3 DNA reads TGTGCCAGCAGCCAAGATGTTGGGAGAGATACGCAGTATTTT.

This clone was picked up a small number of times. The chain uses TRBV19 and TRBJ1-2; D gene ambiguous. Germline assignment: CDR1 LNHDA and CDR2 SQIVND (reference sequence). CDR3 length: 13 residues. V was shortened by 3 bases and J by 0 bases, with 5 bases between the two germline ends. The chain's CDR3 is CASSISPNYGYTF. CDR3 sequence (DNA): TGTGCCAGTAGTATCTCCCCTAACTATGGCTACACCTTC.

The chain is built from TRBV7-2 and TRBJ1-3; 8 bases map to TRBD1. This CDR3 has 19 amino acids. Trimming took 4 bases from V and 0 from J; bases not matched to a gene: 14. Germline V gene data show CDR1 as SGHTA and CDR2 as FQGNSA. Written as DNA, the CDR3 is TGTGCCAGCAGCTCGCGACAGGGGTCGAATACCGACTCTGGAAACACCATATATTTT. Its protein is CASSSRQGSNTDSGNTIYF.